The 19 T cell receptor beta chains below all came from one sample that was sequenced in a study of blood T cells in healthy people across ages. A second about 7 to 12 cycle PCR used barcoded and J-beta primers. TCRdb used MiXCR to reprocess the 5' RACE reads, holding one entry per CDR3 protein. Found here are roughly 1,500,000 distinct CDR3 sequences, 30% to 40% of them singletons; the top ten hold roughly 12%. The sequenced material came from blood. These receptors came from a woman in her 30s in good health.

This clonotype was recorded many times. The rearrangement uses TRBV10-3 and TRBJ2-7; unclear D gene. V lost 2 bases and J lost 2, with 7 bases in between. The CDR3 spans 13 residues. Germline V gene data show CDR1 as ENHRY and CDR2 as SYGVKD. CDR3 DNA: TGTGCCATCAGTGAGAGAGTGACCTACGAGCAGTACTTC. Translation: CAISERVTYEQYF.

In regard to this clonotype: Just one base apart from a much larger clone, this may be a read error. The chain recombines TRBV3-1 with TRBJ2-7, with 14 bases aligning to TRBD2. The J call is in doubt because the DNA end fits TRBJ2-5 better. This CDR3 comprises 17 residues. The germline CDR1 and CDR2 sequences are LGHDT and YNNKEL (reference sequence). CDR3 amino acids: CASSRGLAGAFGETQYF. In DNA, the CDR3 is TGTGCCAGCAGCCGGGGACTAGCGGGAGCGTTCGGAGAGACCCAGTACTTC.

The V call is TRBV11-2, the J call TRBJ2-1, with TRBD2 matching over 12 bases. The CDR3 runs 16 residues. J was trimmed by 7 bases and V by 5 bases; bases with no gene match: 9. Germline loops: CDR1 SGHAT, CDR2 FQNNGV. The CDR3 protein is CASSPDLAGGGNEQFF. The CDR3 coding sequence is TGTGCCAGCAGCCCCGATCTAGCGGGAGGGGGTAATGAGCAGTTCTTC.

V usage is TRBV7-2 and J usage is TRBJ2-3; D perhaps matches TRBD1 (6 bases). Germline assignment: CDR1 SGHTA and CDR2 FQGNSA. Trimming took off 3 bases at V and 0 bases at J, with 10 bases between the two ends. The CDR3 runs to 15 residues. The CDR3: CASSFRGPSTDTQYF. Written as DNA, the CDR3 is TGTGCCAGCAGCTTCAGGGGTCCTAGCACAGATACGCAGTATTTT.

The chain links TRBV10-3 to TRBJ1-1, with D perhaps TRBD1 (6 bases). The V end lost 8 bases, the J end lost 3 bases, and 7 bases lay between the germline ends. CDR3 size: 11 residues. Germline lookup yields CDR1 ENHRY and CDR2 SYGVKD. CDR3 sequence (DNA): TGTGCCATCGCAGGGGACACTGAAGCTTTCTTT. This encodes CAIAGDTEAFF.

This clonotype has ten or more counts. The chain links TRBV6-4 to TRBJ1-1, with D perhaps matching TRBD1 (5 bases). Trimming took off 5 bases at V and 0 bases at J, with 7 bases between the two ends. Germline V gene data show CDR1 as MRHNA and CDR2 as SNTAGT. This CDR3 has 13 amino acids. CDR3 amino acids: CASSIQVNTEAFF. In DNA, the CDR3 is TGTGCCAGCAGTATACAGGTGAACACTGAAGCTTTCTTT.

The rearrangement uses TRBV5-1 and TRBJ2-7; no firm D call. Germline V gene sequence: CDR1 SGHRS, CDR2 YFSETQ. CDR3 size: 14 residues. The V gene lost 4 bases and the J gene lost 0 bases, with 11 bases spanning the gap. CDR3 amino acids: CASSPNAGSYEQYF. The CDR3 region has the DNA TGCGCCAGCAGCCCGAACGCAGGCTCCTACGAGCAGTACTTC.

This clonotype was observed a handful of times. This sequence joins TRBV29-1 and TRBJ1-2; 7 bases line up with TRBD1. Germline CDR1 is SQVTM and CDR2 is ANQGSEA. V trimming: 3 bases; J trimming: 6 bases; junction bases outside the gene matches: 4. CDR3 length: 12 residues. The CDR3 spells CSVDVGGNGYTF. The CDR3, as DNA: TGCAGCGTTGACGTAGGGGGCAATGGCTACACCTTC. The whole variable domain, filled in from reference TRBV29-1 and TRBJ1-2, reads SAVISQKPSRDICQRGTSLTIQCQVDSQVTMMFWYRQQPGQSLTLIATANQGSEATYESGFVIDKFPISRPNLTFSTLTVSNMSPEDSSIYLCSVDVGGNGYTFGSGTRLTVV.

There are many counts of this clonotype. The chain carries TRBV6-2 or TRBV6-3 and TRBJ2-3, with D possibly being TRBD1 (5 bases). V was trimmed by 5 bases and J by 8 bases, leaving 14 bases between them. CDR3 length: 13 amino acids. CDR1 MNHEY and CDR2 SVGEGT come from the germline V gene. CDR3 nucleotide sequence: TGTGCCAGCAGTAGTATACAGGCTAGTACGCAGTATTTT. Protein sequence: CASSSIQASTQYF.

This clonotype has a handful of counts. The junction differs from germline at one of its ends, possibly a read error. The chain links TRBV6-1 to TRBJ2-3; D is perhaps TRBD1 (6 bases). Germline-derived CDR1 and CDR2 are MNHNS and SASEGT. This CDR3 is 11 amino acids long. The CDR3 spells CTSRGDILQYF. The CDR3 DNA reads TGTACCAGCAGGGGCGACATCTTGCAGTATTTT.

This chain links TRBV2 with TRBJ2-4, with 7 bases aligning to TRBD2. The J call may not be correct, given that the DNA end is closer to TRBJ2-7. The CDR3 contains 12 residues. CDR1 and CDR2 (germline): SNHLY, FYNNEI. CDR3 bases: TGTGCCAGCAGCGAATGGGGGGGCGAGCAGTACTTC. This sequence encodes CASSEWGGEQYF.

This clonotype was seen just once. This chain connects TRBV27 to TRBJ2-2, with D possibly being TRBD2 (6 bases). The CDR3 has 16 residues. V lost 4 bases, J lost 6 bases, and 18 bases lay in between. CDR1 is MNHEY and CDR2 is SMNVEV in the germline V gene (reference sequence). The CDR3 nucleotides read TGTGCCAGCAGTTACGGGGAGGCAGGACCGGCCGGGGAGCTGTTTTTT. This gives the protein CASSYGEAGPAGELFF.

The table lists this clonotype with a few counts. The chain recombines TRBV7-3 with TRBJ2-2; 7 bases align to TRBD2. CDR3 size: 16 residues. J gave up 3 bases and V 5 bases, and 9 bases lay outside the gene matches. Germline loops: CDR1 SGHTA, CDR2 FQGTGA. Here the CDR3 DNA reads TGTGCCAGCAGCCTGGGGGGAGGGGAGGACACCGGGGAGCTGTTTTTT. Its translation is CASSLGGGEDTGELFF.

This chain connects TRBV12-3 or TRBV12-4 to TRBJ2-1; D uncertain. The length of the CDR3 is 13 residues. The V gene lost 2 bases and the J gene lost 2 bases, with 4 bases spanning the gap. The CDR3 region is CASSLFAYNEQFF. The DNA for the CDR3 is TGTGCCAGCAGTTTATTCGCCTACAATGAGCAGTTCTTC.

This rearrangement joins TRBV7-3 to TRBJ1-1; D is possibly TRBD1 (6 bases). CDR1 and CDR2 (germline): SGHTA, FQGTGA. Trimming took off 5 bases at V and 4 bases at J, with 14 bases between the two ends. The CDR3 runs 14 residues. CDR3 DNA: TGTGCCAGCAGCCCAGGGGCGGGGCTCACTGAAGCTTTCTTT. Its translation: CASSPGAGLTEAFF.

The chain uses TRBV7-9 and TRBJ2-7; 10 nucleotides align to TRBD2. The CDR3 totals 15 residues. J lost 2 bases, V lost 4 bases, and 5 bases had no gene match. Per germline, CDR1 SEHNR and CDR2 FQNEAQ (reference sequence). The CDR3 region has the DNA TGTGCCAGCAGCTACACTAGCGGGATCGCCTACGAGCAGTACTTC. This encodes CASSYTSGIAYEQYF.

This sequence joins TRBV9 and TRBJ1-2; possibly TRBD1 for D (6 bases). The germline CDR1 and CDR2 sequences are SGDLS and YYNGEE. Deletions cut 3 bases from V and 3 bases from J, with 18 bases between. There are 16 residues in the CDR3. The CDR3: CASSAGDGGKYYGYTF. CDR3 DNA: TGTGCCAGCAGCGCAGGGGACGGGGGCAAATACTATGGCTACACCTTC. The whole variable domain, filled in from reference TRBV9 and TRBJ1-2, reads DSGVTQTPKHLITATGQRVTLRCSPRSGDLSVYWYQQSLDQGLQFLIQYYNGEERAKGNILERFSAQQFPDLHSELNLSSLELGDSALYFCASSAGDGGKYYGYTFGSGTRLTVV.

This clonotype was observed many times. The J gene is TRBJ2-5, the V gene TRBV29-1; 7 bases line up with TRBD1. Germline V gives CDR1 SQVTM, CDR2 ANQGSEA. V dropped 5 bases and J dropped 5; count of bases not matched to a gene: 8. There are 13 residues in the CDR3. This chain's CDR3 is CSVLGTAQETQYF. The CDR3 DNA sequence: TGCAGCGTTCTCGGGACAGCCCAGGAGACCCAGTACTTC. Filled out from reference TRBV29-1 and TRBJ2-5, the complete variable domain reads SAVISQKPSRDICQRGTSLTIQCQVDSQVTMMFWYRQQPGQSLTLIATANQGSEATYESGFVIDKFPISRPNLTFSTLTVSNMSPEDSSIYLCSVLGTAQETQYFGPGTRLLVL.

This chain links TRBV4-2 with TRBJ2-3; TRBD2 aligns across 14 bases. CDR3 size: 16 residues. CDR1 is LGHNA, CDR2 YNFKEQ, per germline. V gave up 3 bases and J gave up 5 bases; unmatched junction bases: 4. In DNA form, the CDR3 reads TGTGCCAGCAGCCAGGATGGGACTAGCGGGGGAGATACGCAGTATTTT. Translation gives CASSQDGTSGGDTQYF.